This T cell receptor beta chain was observed in a study of cytomegalovirus exposure and HLA in healthy donors. At the level of the study: HLA-typed donors contributed approximately 86 million unique TCRs, which were held in an early data release.

Regarding donors, all were healthy bone marrow donors. Overall study results and limits: Later analysis found that TCR beta chains associated with HLA were more clonally expanded than other, equally common chains. Among the CMV-associated chains, a few were confirmed in vitro as specific for CMV antigens.

Use of 60 Vbeta and 13 Jbeta primers characterized the PCR. Sequencing was performed with immunoSEQ multiplex PCR; in TCRdb, only in-frame clones are kept and a portion is missing. Found here are 200,000 to 250,000 clones, around four fifths of them singletons; the top ten hold about 0.6%. For this clone: The antigen remains unidentified.

The trim removed 5 bases at V and 6 bases at J, leaving 9 bases unmatched. The CDR3 sequence is 15 residues long. The V gene's germline CDR1 is MNHNS and CDR2 SASEGT. This chain links TRBV6-1 with TRBJ2-1; 8 bases align to TRBD1. This TCR was sampled from a woman aged 40 to 50 in good health and CMV-seronegative. The sample consisted of PBMCs. CDR3 bases: TGTGCCAGCAGTCCGTCCCGGGACAGGAGCAATGAGCAGTTCTTC. Translated, it gives CASSPSRDRSNEQFF.